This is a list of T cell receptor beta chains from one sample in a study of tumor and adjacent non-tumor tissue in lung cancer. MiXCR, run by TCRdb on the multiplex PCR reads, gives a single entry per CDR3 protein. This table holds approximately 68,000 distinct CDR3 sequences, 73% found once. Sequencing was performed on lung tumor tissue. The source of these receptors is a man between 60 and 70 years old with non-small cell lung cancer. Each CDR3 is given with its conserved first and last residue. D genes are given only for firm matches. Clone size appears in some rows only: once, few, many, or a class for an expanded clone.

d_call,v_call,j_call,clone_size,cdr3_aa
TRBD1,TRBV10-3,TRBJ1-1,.,CAARGGRREVFF
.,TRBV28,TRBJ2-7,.,CASSPLYEQYF
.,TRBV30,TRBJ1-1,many,CAWSVDLQGTEAFF
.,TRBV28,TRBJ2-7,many,CASSFAQIGEQYF
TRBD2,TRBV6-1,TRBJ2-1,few,CASSRTSGGNEQFF
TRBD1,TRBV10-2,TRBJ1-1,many,CASLSTGLVTEAFF
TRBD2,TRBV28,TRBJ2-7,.,CASSSPPRGRSYEQYF
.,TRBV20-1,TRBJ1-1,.,CSARELGLYTEAFF
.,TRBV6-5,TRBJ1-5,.,CASNRVWADSNQPQHF
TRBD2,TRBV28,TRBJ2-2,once,CASSRISGGGTGELIF
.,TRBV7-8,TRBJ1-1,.,CASSLKTANSNTEAFF
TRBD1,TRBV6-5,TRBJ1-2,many,CASSPGTGDYGYTF
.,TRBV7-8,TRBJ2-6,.,CASSEKRARANVLTF
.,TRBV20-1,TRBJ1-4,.,CIVRELLGEKLFF
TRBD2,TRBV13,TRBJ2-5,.,CVSSLRLAGLEEIQYF
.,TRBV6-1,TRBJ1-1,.,CATSESGMLNTEAFF
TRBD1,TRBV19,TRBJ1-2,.,CASSRGQGTNGYTF
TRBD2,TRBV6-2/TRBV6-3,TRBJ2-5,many,CASRSSGRGETQYF
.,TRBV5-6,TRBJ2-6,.,CASRGWAWDSGANALTF
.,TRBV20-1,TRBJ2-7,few,CSARRFAYEQYF
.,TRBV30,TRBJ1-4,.,CTSNERAANEKLFF
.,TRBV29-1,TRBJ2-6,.,CSVELAGVGANVLTF
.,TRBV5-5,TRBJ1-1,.,CASSLVTGRTEAFF
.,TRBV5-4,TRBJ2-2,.,CASRSYKASDTGELFF
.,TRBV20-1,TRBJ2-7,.,CSVHFPLQGSFYEQYF
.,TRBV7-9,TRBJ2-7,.,CANSLGGKGEQYF
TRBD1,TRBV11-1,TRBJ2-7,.,CASSPQGAEEQYF
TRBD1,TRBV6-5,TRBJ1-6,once,CASRYGQGGNSPLHF
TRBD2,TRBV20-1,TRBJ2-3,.,CSAQRTSGMSDKLYF
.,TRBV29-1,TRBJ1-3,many,CSATFSPSGNTIYF
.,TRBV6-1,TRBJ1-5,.,CASTLLHRRYSSQPQHF
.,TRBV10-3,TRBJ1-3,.,CAITSLRNTIYF
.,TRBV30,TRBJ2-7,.,CAWTILAGAGQYF
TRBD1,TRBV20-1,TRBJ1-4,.,CSASSPSGGGTNEKLFF
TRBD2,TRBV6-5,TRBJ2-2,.,CASSPSAGATHPGKLFF
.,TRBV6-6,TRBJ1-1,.,CASSKPALSTEAFF
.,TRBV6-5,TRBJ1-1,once,CASNYSRRGGTEAFF
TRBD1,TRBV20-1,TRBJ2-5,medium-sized,CSARTGTGVFGTQYF
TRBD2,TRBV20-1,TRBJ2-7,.,CSALSPPRVGTRGRALPYEQYF
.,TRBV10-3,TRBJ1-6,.,CTISGTWGPYNSPLHF
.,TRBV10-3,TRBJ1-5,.,CTVSEELLSNKTQHF
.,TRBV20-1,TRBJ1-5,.,CRARGVGRGWDKGNQPQHF
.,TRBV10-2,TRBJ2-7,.,CSSSDGGNPYEQYF
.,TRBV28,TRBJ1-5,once,CASRDGHSNQPQHF
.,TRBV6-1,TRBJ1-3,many,CASSETAGSGNTIYF
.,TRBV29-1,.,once,CSVEGSGTTTDTQHF
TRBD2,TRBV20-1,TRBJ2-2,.,CSATLAGVSETGGLFF
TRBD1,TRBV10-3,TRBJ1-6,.,CAIGDEAGQGPYNSPLHF
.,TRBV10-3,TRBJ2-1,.,CAISGVVNHEQFF
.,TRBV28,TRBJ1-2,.,CVISLAGYGYTF
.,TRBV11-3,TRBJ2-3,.,CASSSELADSTDTQNF